The 29 T cell receptor beta chains below come from one sample, sequenced in a study of T cell responses to AZD1222 COVID-19 vaccine. Sequenced by immunoSEQ multiplex PCR; TCRdb stores in-frame clones only, minus some. The table has roughly 180,000 clones, approximately 92% seen once. Sequenced here: peripheral blood, sampled 28 days after the second dose of the MenACWY control vaccine. These receptors came from an adult who received the MenACWY meningococcal vaccine as a control.

The chain has TRBV5-1 and TRBJ1-6; D unresolved. CDR3 size: 15 residues. Germline V lookup: CDR1 SGHRS, CDR2 YFSETQ. The V end lost 0 bases, the J end lost 6 bases, and 10 bases lay between the germline ends. The CDR3 DNA reads as TGCGCCAGCAGCTTGGATGCGGGAGGTAATTCACCCCTCCACTTT. Translated: CASSLDAGGNSPLHF.

The chain is built from TRBV24-1 and TRBJ1-5; D is unclear. The CDR3 extends over 13 amino acids. CDR1 KGHDR and CDR2 SFDVKD come from the germline V gene. V lost 8 bases and J lost 3, with 10 bases in between. The CDR3 loop reads CATNRGPNQPQHF. The DNA of the CDR3 is TGTGCCACCAATCGAGGGCCCAATCAGCCCCAGCATTTT.

The V call is TRBV6-6, the J call TRBJ1-1; D is perhaps TRBD1 (6 bases). Germline CDR1 is MNHNY and CDR2 is SVGAGI (reference sequence). This CDR3 region has 15 residues. The V and J ends lost 0 bases and 8 bases respectively, with 16 bases between them. CDR3 amino acids: CASSYSAQGRMEAFF. The CDR3 DNA is TGTGCCAGCAGTTACTCAGCGCAGGGGAGAATGGAAGCTTTCTTT.

On this clone itself: This same CDR3 is encoded by further DNA sequences in the sample. The V and J genes are TRBV18 and TRBJ1-1, with unresolved D. This CDR3 is built from 14 residues. V lost 2 bases to trimming and J lost 0 bases, with 7 bases between them. Germline CDR1 KGHSH, CDR2 LQKENI. DNA of the CDR3: TGTGCCAGCTCACCAAGTAGTATGAACACTGAAGCTTTCTTT. Its translation: CASSPSSMNTEAFF.

The chain recombines TRBV7-9 with TRBJ2-1; D perhaps matches TRBD1 (5 bases). With 5 bases removed from V and 10 bases from J, the gap between germline ends came to 18 bases. There are 14 residues in the CDR3. Germline loops: CDR1 SEHNR, CDR2 FQNEAQ (reference sequence). The CDR3 coding sequence is TGTGCCAGCAGCGCCAGGGATAGCTGGTGGGAGCAGTTCTTC. Protein product: CASSARDSWWEQFF.

The chain carries TRBV19 and TRBJ2-1, with 11 bases identical to TRBD2. This CDR3 is 16 amino acids long. J lost 4 bases, V lost 3 bases, and 5 bases had no gene match. The germline gives CDR1 LNHDA, CDR2 SQIVND (reference sequence). The CDR3 region is CASSITVAGGYNEQFF. In DNA form, the CDR3 reads TGTGCCAGTAGTATTACGGTAGCGGGGGGGTACAATGAGCAGTTCTTC. Using reference TRBV19 and TRBJ2-1 for the parts outside the CDR3, the full variable domain is DGGITQSPKYLFRKEGQNVTLSCEQNLNHDAMYWYRQDPGQGLRLIYYSQIVNDFQKGDIAEGYSVSREKKESFPLTVTSAQKNPTAFYLCASSITVAGGYNEQFFGPGTRLTVL.

The CDR3 loop is CASSPGGANTGELFF. The CDR3 DNA reads as TGTGCCAGCAGCCCCGGCGGGGCTAACACCGGGGAGCTGTTTTTT. The chain joins TRBV3-1 (or the pseudogene TRBV3-2) to TRBJ2-2, with D possibly matching TRBD2 (6 bases). Trimming cost V 4 bases and J 2 bases, with 11 bases left between them. The germline V gene has CDR1 LGHDT and CDR2 YNNKEL (reference sequence). The CDR3 covers 15 residues.

This rearrangement joins TRBV5-1 to TRBJ2-3; 10 nucleotides align to TRBD2. Germline V gene lookup returns CDR1 SGHRS and CDR2 YFSETQ. The CDR3 length is 15 residues. V shed 2 bases, J shed 3 bases, and the junction held 3 bases outside the gene matches. The CDR3 is CASSFSGGRTDTQYF. The CDR3 nucleotides read TGCGCCAGCAGCTTTAGCGGGGGGCGGACAGATACGCAGTATTTT.

The V gene is TRBV7-2, the J gene TRBJ2-6; the D gene is possibly TRBD2 (6 bases). CDR1 is SGHTA and CDR2 is FQGNSA in the germline V gene. The CDR3 is 16 residues long. V lost 4 bases to trimming and J lost 3 bases, with 13 bases between them. CDR3 sequence reads: CASSSRSGSGANVLTF. The DNA of the CDR3 is TGTGCCAGCAGCTCCCGGTCCGGGAGTGGGGCCAACGTCCTGACTTTC.

The rearrangement links TRBV6-5 to TRBJ1-6; no clear D gene. CDR1 is MNHEY and CDR2 is SVGAGI in the germline V gene. With 7 bases removed from V and 3 bases from J, the gap between germline ends came to 10 bases. CDR3 length equals 14 residues. The CDR3 protein is CASTLNRYNSPLHF. DNA of the CDR3: TGTGCCAGCACTCTGAATCGCTATAATTCACCCCTCCACTTT.

The rearrangement links TRBV19 to TRBJ1-5, with TRBD1 as a possible D gene (5 bases). This CDR3 is 16 amino acids long. Germline lookup yields CDR1 LNHDA and CDR2 SQIVND (reference sequence). V was trimmed by 1 base and J by 2 bases, leaving 12 bases between them. The CDR3: CASSIGSGGGNQPQHF. CDR3 coding DNA: TGTGCCAGTAGTATAGGTTCGGGAGGGGGCAATCAGCCCCAGCATTTT.

The gene calls are TRBV10-3 and TRBJ2-2, with 11 bases matching TRBD1. The CDR3 runs to 16 residues. V was clipped by 2 bases and J by 6 bases; unmatched bases: 5. Germline CDR1 is ENHRY and CDR2 is SYGVKD. CDR3 nucleotide sequence: TGTGCCATCAGTGAGGGACAGGGGGCGTTTCCCGGGGAGCTGTTTTTT. It is translated as CAISEGQGAFPGELFF.

This clone came up once. The J gene is TRBJ2-7, the V gene TRBV5-1, with 7 bases matching TRBD1. V shed 4 bases, J shed 2 bases, and the junction held 6 bases outside the gene matches. The length of the CDR3 is 14 residues. The germline V gene encodes CDR1 SGHRS and CDR2 YFSETQ. The CDR3 spells CASSIGQETYEQYF. The DNA of the CDR3 is TGCGCCAGCAGCATCGGACAGGAGACCTACGAGCAGTACTTC.

This chain joins TRBV3-1 (or the pseudogene TRBV3-2) and TRBJ1-5; 8 bases map to TRBD1. The germline V gene has CDR1 LGHDT and CDR2 YNNKEL (reference sequence). The CDR3 has 15 residues. The trim removed 5 bases at V and 1 base at J, leaving 4 bases unmatched. CDR3 amino acids: CASSSTGASNQPQHF. CDR3 in DNA: TGTGCCAGCAGCTCGACAGGGGCGAGCAATCAGCCCCAGCATTTT.

This chain joins TRBV6-5 and TRBJ1-1; D unresolved. The CDR3 covers 14 residues. The germline V gene encodes CDR1 MNHEY and CDR2 SVGAGI. Trimming removed 4 bases at V and 10 bases at J, with 19 bases between. The CDR3 DNA follows: TGTGCCAGCAGTTTTTCCCCGGGCGCCCCGGGAGCTTTCTTT. As protein: CASSFSPGAPGAFF.

J is TRBJ1-5 and V is TRBV7-3, with D uncertain. Germline CDR1 and CDR2: SGHTA and FQGTGA. Between the trimmed V and J ends, which lost 2 bases and 6 bases, there was a span of 5 bases. The CDR3 sequence is 12 residues long. CDR3 sequence (DNA): TGTGCCAGCAGCTTACCGGGTCAGCCCCAGCATTTT. This codes for CASSLPGQPQHF.

V usage is TRBV29-1 and J usage is TRBJ1-3, with 10 bases lining up with TRBD1. The V gene's germline CDR1 is SQVTM and CDR2 ANQGSEA. The length of the CDR3 is 14 residues. The V gene end was trimmed by 0 bases and the J gene end by 5 bases; junction bases not matched to a gene: 1. The CDR3 DNA is TGCAGCGTTGAAGAGGGACAGGGGAGAAACACCATATATTTT. Encoded protein: CSVEEGQGRNTIYF.

V is TRBV3-1 (or the pseudogene TRBV3-2) and J is TRBJ2-3; D tentatively reads TRBD1 or TRBD2 (5 bases each). CDR1 and CDR2 (germline): LGHDT, YNNKEL (reference sequence). V was clipped by 1 base and J by 6 bases, with 14 bases between them. CDR3 length: 15 amino acids. CDR3 amino acids: CASSQARTGRDTQYF. Here the CDR3 DNA reads TGTGCCAGCAGCCAAGCTCGTACGGGACGGGATACGCAGTATTTT.

The chain uses TRBV2 and TRBJ1-1, with a possible D match to TRBD1 (5 bases). Germline loops: CDR1 SNHLY, CDR2 FYNNEI. Trimming pared 5 bases from V and 4 bases from J, leaving 20 bases between. CDR3 length: 16 residues. The CDR3 region is CASSFSGAHGGTEAFF. The CDR3 DNA is TGTGCCAGCAGTTTTTCGGGCGCGCACGGGGGCACTGAAGCTTTCTTT. Combining the CDR3 with reference TRBV2 and TRBJ1-1 gives the whole variable domain EPEVTQTPSHQVTQMGQEVILRCVPISNHLYFYWYRQILGQKVEFLVSFYNNEISEKSEIFDDQFSVERPDGSNFTLKIRSTKLEDSAMYFCASSFSGAHGGTEAFFGQGTRLTVV.

This clone has a handful of counts. The CDR3 loop is CASSQVLTKTGTSSYEQYF. The CDR3, as DNA: TGCGCCAGCAGCCAAGTGCTGACCAAGACAGGGACGAGCTCCTACGAGCAGTACTTC. V gene TRBV4-3 combines with J gene TRBJ2-7; 7 bases are a match to TRBD1. V lost 1 base and J lost 0; bases outside the gene matches: 15. Germline values: CDR1 LGHNA, CDR2 YSLEER. CDR3 length: 19 residues.

This clone has only a few counts. Other nucleotide sequences from this sample produce the same CDR3. The chain has TRBV5-1 and TRBJ1-5; D perhaps matches TRBD1 (6 bases). CDR1 and CDR2 (germline): SGHRS, YFSETQ. This CDR3 has 14 residues. V was trimmed by 0 bases and J by 4 bases, leaving 8 bases between them. The CDR3 protein is CASSLEGGNQPQHF. CDR3 DNA: TGCGCCAGCAGCTTGGAGGGGGGAAATCAGCCCCAGCATTTT.

The rearrangement joins TRBV3-1 (or the pseudogene TRBV3-2) to TRBJ1-2; D gene uncertain. The V end lost 4 bases, the J end lost 8 bases, and 11 bases lay between the germline ends. There are 12 residues in the CDR3. CDR1 LGHDT and CDR2 YNNKEL come from the germline V gene (reference sequence). DNA of the CDR3: TGTGCCAGCAGCCTTGAGCCGGAGGGCTACACCTTC. Amino acids: CASSLEPEGYTF.

This rearrangement joins TRBV27 to TRBJ1-2; D gene unclear. This CDR3 region has 13 residues. The V end was cut by 3 bases, the J end by 2 bases, with 7 bases between. Germline V gene lookup returns CDR1 MNHEY and CDR2 SMNVEV (reference sequence). The CDR3 here is CASSFSVNYGYTF. The CDR3 nucleotides are TGTGCCAGCAGTTTCTCGGTGAACTATGGCTACACCTTC.

This sequence joins TRBV3-1 (or the pseudogene TRBV3-2) and TRBJ2-7, with D hard to call. The V and J ends lost 1 base and 3 bases respectively, with 7 bases between them. The V gene's germline CDR1 is LGHDT and CDR2 YNNKEL (reference sequence). The CDR3 is made up of 13 amino acids. The CDR3: CASSQVSGYEQYF. CDR3 DNA: TGTGCCAGCAGCCAAGTATCCGGCTACGAGCAGTACTTC.

This clone was counted once. The gene calls are TRBV12-3 or TRBV12-4 and TRBJ2-7, with 8 bases that match TRBD1. V lost 6 bases, J lost 5 bases, and 3 bases stayed unmatched. The CDR3 runs to 12 residues. CDR3: CASSRTGNEQYF. As DNA, the CDR3 is TGTGCCAGCAGCAGGACAGGGAACGAGCAGTACTTC.

This rearrangement joins TRBV13 to TRBJ1-2, with 11 bases matching TRBD1. This CDR3 is built from 15 residues. Germline CDR1 PRHDT, CDR2 FYEKMQ (reference sequence). With V trimmed by 4 bases and J by 7 bases, 8 bases remained unmatched. The CDR3 sequence: CASSSRDRGERGYTF. CDR3 coding DNA: TGTGCCAGCAGCTCGAGGGACAGGGGGGAGCGTGGCTACACCTTC.

The genes are TRBV9 and TRBJ2-5; 10 bases agree with TRBD2. The length of the CDR3 is 14 residues. After removal of 2 bases from V and 4 bases from J, the junction contained 2 bases not matched to a gene. Germline V gives CDR1 SGDLS, CDR2 YYNGEE. In DNA form, the CDR3 reads TGTGCCAGCAGCGTCTCTAGCGGGGGAGAGACCCAGTACTTC. Translating it yields CASSVSSGGETQYF.

V is TRBV6-2 or TRBV6-3 and J is TRBJ1-5; TRBD1 is a possible D gene (6 bases). Germline CDR1 reads MNHEY; CDR2 reads SVGEGT. The CDR3 totals 15 residues. The V gene lost 6 bases and the J gene lost 2 bases, with 14 bases spanning the gap. The DNA of the CDR3 is TGTGCCAGCAGCCCCACAGGGATGGGCAATCAGCCCCAGCATTTT. This sequence encodes CASSPTGMGNQPQHF.

This clone was counted once. The rearrangement joins TRBV2 to TRBJ1-4; D gene ambiguous. CDR3 length: 14 amino acids. V lost 6 bases, J lost 2 bases, and 10 bases lay in between. Per germline, CDR1 SNHLY and CDR2 FYNNEI. The CDR3 DNA reads as TGTGCCAGCAGGCAAGGCGACACTAATGAAAAACTGTTTTTT. Amino acid sequence: CASRQGDTNEKLFF.